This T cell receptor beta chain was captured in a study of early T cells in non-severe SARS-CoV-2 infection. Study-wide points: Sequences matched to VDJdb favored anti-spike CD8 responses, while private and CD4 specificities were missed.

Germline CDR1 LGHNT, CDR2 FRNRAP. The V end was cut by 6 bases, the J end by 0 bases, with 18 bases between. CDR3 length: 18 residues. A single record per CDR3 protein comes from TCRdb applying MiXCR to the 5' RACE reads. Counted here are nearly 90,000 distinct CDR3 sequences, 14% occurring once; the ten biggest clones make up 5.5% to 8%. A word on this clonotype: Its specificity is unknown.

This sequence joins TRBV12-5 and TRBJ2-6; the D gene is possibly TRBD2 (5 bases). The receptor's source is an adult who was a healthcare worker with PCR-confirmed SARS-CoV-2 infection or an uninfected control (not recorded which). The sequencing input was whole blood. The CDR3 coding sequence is TGTGCTAGTGGGGACTTCGACGGGTGGGACTCTGGGGCCAACGTCCTGACTTTC. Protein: CASGDFDGWDSGANVLTF.